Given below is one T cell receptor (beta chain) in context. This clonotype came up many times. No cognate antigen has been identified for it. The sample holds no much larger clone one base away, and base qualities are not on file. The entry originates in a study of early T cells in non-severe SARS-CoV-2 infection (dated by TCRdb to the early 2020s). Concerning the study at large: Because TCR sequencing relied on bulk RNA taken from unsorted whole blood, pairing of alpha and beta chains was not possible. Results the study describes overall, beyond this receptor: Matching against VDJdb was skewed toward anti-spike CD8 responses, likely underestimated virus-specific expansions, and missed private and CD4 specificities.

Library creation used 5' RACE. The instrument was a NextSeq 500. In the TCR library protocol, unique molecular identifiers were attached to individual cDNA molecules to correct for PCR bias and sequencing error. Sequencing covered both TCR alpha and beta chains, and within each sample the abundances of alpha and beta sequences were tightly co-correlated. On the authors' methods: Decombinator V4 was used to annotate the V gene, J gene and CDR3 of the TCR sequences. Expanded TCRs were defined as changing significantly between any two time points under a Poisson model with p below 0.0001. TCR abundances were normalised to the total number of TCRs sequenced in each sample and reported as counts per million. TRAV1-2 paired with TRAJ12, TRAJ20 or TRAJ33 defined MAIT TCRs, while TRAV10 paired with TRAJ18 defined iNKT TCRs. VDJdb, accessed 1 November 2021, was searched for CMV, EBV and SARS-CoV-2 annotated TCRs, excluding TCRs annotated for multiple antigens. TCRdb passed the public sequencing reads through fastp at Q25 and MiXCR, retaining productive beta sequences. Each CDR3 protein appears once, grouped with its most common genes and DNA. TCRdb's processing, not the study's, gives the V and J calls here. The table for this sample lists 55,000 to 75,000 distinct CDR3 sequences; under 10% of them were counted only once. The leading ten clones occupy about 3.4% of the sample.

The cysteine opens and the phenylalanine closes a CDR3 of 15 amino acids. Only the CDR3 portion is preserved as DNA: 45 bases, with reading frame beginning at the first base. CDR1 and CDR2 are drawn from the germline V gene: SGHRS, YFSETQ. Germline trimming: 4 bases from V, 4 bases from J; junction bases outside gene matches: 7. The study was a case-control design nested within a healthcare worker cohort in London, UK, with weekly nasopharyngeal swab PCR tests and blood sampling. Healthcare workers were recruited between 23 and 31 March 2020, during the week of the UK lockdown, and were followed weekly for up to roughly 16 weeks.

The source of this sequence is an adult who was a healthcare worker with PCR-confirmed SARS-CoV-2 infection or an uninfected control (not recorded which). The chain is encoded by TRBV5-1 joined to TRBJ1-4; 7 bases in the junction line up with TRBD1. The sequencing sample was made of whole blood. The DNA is TGCGCCAGCAGCCCACAGGGGTTAGTTAATGAAAAACTGTTTTTT. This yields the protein CASSPQGLVNEKLFF.